This TCR beta chain was recovered during a study of T cell changes during pregnancy in multiple sclerosis. The CDR3 runs 14 residues. Trimming cost V 7 bases and J 2 bases, with 15 bases left between them. Germline-derived CDR1 and CDR2 are MNHNS and SASEGT. Here immunoSEQ multiplex PCR was the method, and the copy in TCRdb shows in-frame clones only, minus some. The repertoire holds about 36,000 clones, 88% seen once, with 0.45% to 0.6% in the top ten. This specimen was CD4+ T cells from peripheral blood mononuclear cells, taken in the first trimester of pregnancy. The receptor was isolated from a female donor with multiple sclerosis, enrolled in a pregnancy study. This chain links TRBV6-1 with TRBJ2-7, with D possibly TRBD1 on 6 matching bases. The CDR3 loop is CASTDSGATYEQYF. CDR3 DNA sequence: TGTGCCAGCACCGACTCAGGGGCCACCTACGAGCAGTACTTC.